This T cell receptor (beta chain) was sequenced in a study of CD8 T cells in Susac syndrome. CDR1 is SGHRS and CDR2 is YFSETQ in the germline V gene. V lost 0 bases and J 2 bases, leaving 6 bases between the germline ends. This CDR3 region has 13 residues. Random hexamers served to reverse transcribe roughly 0.45 to 1 ug RNA. TCRdb reanalysed the immunoSEQ multiplex PCR reads using MiXCR and keeps one entry per CDR3 protein. The sample has approximately 100,000 distinct CDR3 sequences; 80% to 95% are singletons. The J gene is TRBJ2-7, the V gene TRBV5-1; the D is unclear. The sample consisted of CD4+ T cells from PBMCs. This TCR derives from a human donor in good health. In DNA, the CDR3 is TGCGCCAGCAGCTTGGCCGTTGCCTACGAGCAGTACTTC. Translating gives CASSLAVAYEQYF.